This entry lists 9 T cell receptor beta chains sequenced from one sample in a study of blood T cells in healthy people across ages. The authors ran a second PCR of roughly 7 to 11 cycles using a sample-barcoded 5' primer and a J-beta primer mix. TCRdb reprocessed the 5' RACE reads via MiXCR and lists one record per CDR3 protein. The table includes 1.5 million to 2 million distinct CDR3 sequences, about 35% detected once. Sequenced: blood. These receptors were collected from a woman aged 30 to 39 in good health.

This clonotype was counted a few times. The V call is TRBV7-7, the J call TRBJ2-5; the match to TRBD2 covers 8 bases. The CDR3 totals 16 residues. The germline CDR1 and CDR2 sequences are SSHAT and FNYEAQ (reference sequence). The ends lost 5 bases at V and 4 bases at J; junction bases unmatched: 12. CDR3 sequence (DNA): TGTGCCAGCAGCCCCGCCCCGGCGGGGGGATTAGAGACCCAGTACTTC. Its translation: CASSPAPAGGLETQYF.

This clonotype was seen just once. The V call is TRBV20-1, the J call TRBJ2-5; TRBD2 agrees at 13 bases. The CDR3 sequence is 15 residues long. CDR1 is DFQATT, CDR2 SNEGSKA, per germline (reference sequence). Trimming took 6 bases from V and 5 from J; bases not matched to a gene: 9. The CDR3 is CSAKGLAGVGETQYF. CDR3 sequence (DNA): TGCAGTGCCAAAGGACTAGCGGGAGTCGGCGAGACCCAGTACTTC.

The chain links TRBV7-2 to TRBJ2-7; 9 bases line up with TRBD1. The CDR3 loop spans 15 amino acids. The V and J ends lost 5 bases and 7 bases, in that order; junction bases with no gene match: 12. Germline V gene sequence: CDR1 SGHTA, CDR2 FQGNSA. In DNA form, the CDR3 reads TGTGCCAGCAGCAAACCGGGACAGGGATTCGGGGAGCAGTACTTC. It translates to CASSKPGQGFGEQYF.

This clonotype was counted between two and nine times. DNA for the CDR3: TGCAGTGCAGGAGCGGGCACAGATACGCAGTATTTT. It translates to CSAGAGTDTQYF. The chain couples TRBV20-1 to TRBJ2-3; possibly TRBD2 for D (5 bases). The CDR3 has 12 amino acids. V lost 6 bases, J lost 1 base, and 8 bases lay in between. The germline V gene encodes CDR1 DFQATT and CDR2 SNEGSKA (reference sequence).

This clonotype was detected a few times. This sequence joins TRBV20-1 and TRBJ2-1; D might be TRBD2 (7 bases). The CDR3 totals 14 residues. Looked up from germline, CDR1 is DFQATT and CDR2 is SNEGSKA (reference sequence). The germline V and J ends were trimmed by 4 bases and 5 bases, with 15 bases remaining between them. CDR3 bases: TGCAGTGCTATGCCAGGGGCGGGGGACAATGAGCAGTTCTTC. As protein: CSAMPGAGDNEQFF.

In its sample, this clonotype was seen a few times. The rearrangement links TRBV6-2 or TRBV6-3 to TRBJ1-5, with D hard to call. CDR1 is MNHEY and CDR2 is SVGEGT in the germline V gene. V shed 10 bases and J shed 0 bases, with 40 bases lying between them. The CDR3 has 23 amino acids. CDR3 in amino acids: CATPLGGIPPVQEPTNSNQPQHF. CDR3 sequence (DNA): TGTGCCACGCCGTTGGGTGGGATTCCCCCGGTGCAGGAACCAACTAATAGCAATCAGCCCCAGCATTTT.

The V call is TRBV12-3 or TRBV12-4, the J call TRBJ1-2; D is uncertain. The CDR3 length is 13 residues. Trimming stripped 5 bases from V and 8 bases from J, with 15 bases between. The CDR3 reads CASSDRGFPGYTF. As DNA, the CDR3 is TGTGCCAGCAGTGACCGGGGATTCCCCGGCTACACCTTC.

This clonotype has only a few counts. The chain is built from TRBV19 and TRBJ2-3, with TRBD2 identical over 7 bases. J was trimmed by 2 bases and V by 0 bases; bases with no gene match: 2. Germline CDR1 and CDR2: LNHDA and SQIVND (reference sequence). This CDR3 has 15 residues. Written as DNA, the CDR3 is TGTGCCAGTAGTATAGATGGGACTAACACAGATACGCAGTATTTT. It translates to CASSIDGTNTDTQYF.

The V gene is TRBV20-1, the J gene TRBJ1-5; D possibly corresponds to TRBD1 (5 bases). The CDR3 is 14 amino acids. Trimming took 6 bases from V and 4 from J, leaving 16 bases between them. Germline V gene sequence: CDR1 DFQATT, CDR2 SNEGSKA (reference sequence). The CDR3 DNA follows: TGCAGTGCCACCCCGAGAGGGGAGAATCAGCCCCAGCATTTT. Protein product: CSATPRGENQPQHF.